Listed below are T cell receptor beta chains from one sample, sequenced in a study of shared clonotypes between healthy human individuals. TCRdb's copy holds only in-frame clones and misses some; the assay was immunoSEQ multiplex PCR. This table holds under 600,000 clones, approximately 94% found once. The material sequenced was naive CD4+ T cells sorted from blood. The receptors originated from a woman aged 25 to 39 in good health. The CDR3 runs from the conserved cysteine through the conserved F or W. Each record gives: D gene, J gene, clone size, V gene, CDR3 DNA, CDR3 protein. The D gene is left open where the match is weak. The size of a clone is reported for some rows only, either as once, few or many, or as a class for expanded clones.

D gene: -; J gene: TRBJ2-6; clone size: -; V gene: TRBV19; CDR3 DNA: TGTGCCAGTAGTATAACAGGGCTCTATGGGGCCAACGTCCTGACTTTC; CDR3 protein: CASSITGLYGANVLTF
D gene: TRBD2; J gene: TRBJ2-3; clone size: -; V gene: TRBV7-2; CDR3 DNA: TGTGCCAGCAGCTTAGTAATAGCGGGAGGGCTGGGAGATACGCAGTATTTT; CDR3 protein: CASSLVIAGGLGDTQYF
D gene: -; J gene: TRBJ2-3; clone size: -; V gene: TRBV11-2; CDR3 DNA: TGTGCCAGCAGCCGGACCACAAGTGCAGATACGCAGTATTTT; CDR3 protein: CASSRTTSADTQYF
D gene: -; J gene: TRBJ1-2; clone size: -; V gene: TRBV11-2; CDR3 DNA: TGTGCCAGCAGCTCACCCCGACTTGGCGGAGGATCGCATGGCTACACCTTC; CDR3 protein: CASSSPRLGGGSHGYTF
D gene: -; J gene: TRBJ1-1; clone size: -; V gene: TRBV7-7; CDR3 DNA: TGTGCCAGCAGCTTAGAGGGGAAATCCGCTCCAAACACTGAAGCTTTCTTT; CDR3 protein: CASSLEGKSAPNTEAFF
D gene: -; J gene: TRBJ2-3; clone size: -; V gene: TRBV5-4; CDR3 DNA: TGTGCCAGCAGCAACAGAAGGTTAGGCACAGATACGCAGTATTTT; CDR3 protein: CASSNRRLGTDTQYF
D gene: -; J gene: TRBJ1-5; clone size: -; V gene: TRBV28; CDR3 DNA: TGTGCCAGCAGTTTCCCTAAGGGTAACAATCAGCCCCAGCATTTT; CDR3 protein: CASSFPKGNNQPQHF
D gene: TRBD1; J gene: TRBJ2-6; clone size: -; V gene: TRBV25-1; CDR3 DNA: TGTGCCAGCTCCCCCGGGACAGGGCAGAGCTCTGGGGCCAACGTCCTGACTTTC; CDR3 protein: CASSPGTGQSSGANVLTF
D gene: -; J gene: TRBJ2-6; clone size: -; V gene: TRBV27; CDR3 DNA: TGTGCCAGCAGTCGGACATTCTCTGGGGCCAACGTCCTGACTTTC; CDR3 protein: CASSRTFSGANVLTF
D gene: TRBD2; J gene: TRBJ2-2; clone size: -; V gene: TRBV28; CDR3 DNA: TGTGCCAGCAGCCAGCACGCGGGGGATAACACCGGGGAGCTGTTTTTT; CDR3 protein: CASSQHAGDNTGELFF
D gene: TRBD2; J gene: TRBJ2-7; clone size: -; V gene: TRBV2; CDR3 DNA: TGTGCCAGCAGTCGCGGACTAGACTACGAGCAGTACTTC; CDR3 protein: CASSRGLDYEQYF
D gene: TRBD1; J gene: TRBJ1-4; clone size: -; V gene: TRBV6-1; CDR3 DNA: TGTGCCAGCAGTGTGGGACAGGGAGGCGAAAAACTGTTTTTT; CDR3 protein: CASSVGQGGEKLFF
D gene: -; J gene: TRBJ1-1; clone size: once; V gene: TRBV28; CDR3 DNA: TGTGCCAGCAGGCACACTGAAGCTTTCTTT; CDR3 protein: CASRHTEAFF
D gene: TRBD2; J gene: TRBJ2-1; clone size: -; V gene: TRBV28; CDR3 DNA: TGTGCCAGCAGGCCGGACGGACTAGTACACAATGAGCAGTTCTTC; CDR3 protein: CASRPDGLVHNEQFF
D gene: TRBD2; J gene: TRBJ2-3; clone size: -; V gene: TRBV6-1; CDR3 DNA: TGTGCCAGCAGTGGACTAGCTACAGATACGCAGTATTTT; CDR3 protein: CASSGLATDTQYF
D gene: -; J gene: TRBJ1-1; clone size: -; V gene: TRBV29-1; CDR3 DNA: TGCAGCGTTCTGGGGATGGCGAACACTGAAGCTTTCTTT; CDR3 protein: CSVLGMANTEAFF
D gene: TRBD2; J gene: TRBJ2-7; clone size: once; V gene: TRBV19; CDR3 DNA: TGTGCCAGCCGACTAGCGGGAGCGAACGAGCAGTACTTC; CDR3 protein: CASRLAGANEQYF
D gene: TRBD2; J gene: TRBJ2-7; clone size: few; V gene: TRBV28; CDR3 DNA: TGTGCCAGCAGTTCCTCGCGGGAGGCGTACTTC; CDR3 protein: CASSSSREAYF
D gene: TRBD1; J gene: TRBJ2-5; clone size: -; V gene: TRBV27; CDR3 DNA: TGTGCCAGCAGTTACTCAGCAGGGGGCCAGACCCAGTACTTC; CDR3 protein: CASSYSAGGQTQYF
D gene: -; J gene: TRBJ1-2; clone size: once; V gene: TRBV28; CDR3 DNA: TGTGCCAGCAGTTCGACGGACTATGGCTACACCTTC; CDR3 protein: CASSSTDYGYTF
D gene: -; J gene: TRBJ2-1; clone size: -; V gene: TRBV14; CDR3 DNA: TGTGCCAGCAGCCAAGATCTGCTAGCCCCCTACAATGAGCAGTTCTTC; CDR3 protein: CASSQDLLAPYNEQFF
D gene: TRBD2; J gene: TRBJ2-1; clone size: -; V gene: TRBV6-6; CDR3 DNA: TGTGCCAGCACACTGGGACTAGCGGGAGTCAATGAGCAGTTCTTC; CDR3 protein: CASTLGLAGVNEQFF
D gene: -; J gene: TRBJ2-1; clone size: -; V gene: TRBV6-4; CDR3 DNA: TGTGCCAGCAGTGACCTCTTTAGAAGCTCCTACAATGAGCAGTTCTTC; CDR3 protein: CASSDLFRSSYNEQFF
D gene: -; J gene: TRBJ2-4; clone size: -; V gene: TRBV5-4; CDR3 DNA: TGTGCCAGCAGCTTGGGTAAGGGAGCCAAAAACATTCAGTACTTC; CDR3 protein: CASSLGKGAKNIQYF
D gene: -; J gene: TRBJ2-7; clone size: -; V gene: TRBV28; CDR3 DNA: TGTGCCAGCAGTTTGCACAACTCCTACGAGCAGTACTTC; CDR3 protein: CASSLHNSYEQYF
D gene: -; J gene: TRBJ2-7; clone size: -; V gene: TRBV5-4; CDR3 DNA: TGTGCCAGCAGCTTGGCTGGAATGAGGACCTACGAGCAGTACTTC; CDR3 protein: CASSLAGMRTYEQYF
D gene: -; J gene: TRBJ2-7; clone size: -; V gene: TRBV28; CDR3 DNA: TGTGCCAGCATGTCAGCAAAGGGAGTCACCTACGAGCAGTACTTC; CDR3 protein: CASMSAKGVTYEQYF
D gene: TRBD1; J gene: TRBJ1-1; clone size: -; V gene: TRBV6-1; CDR3 DNA: TGTGCCAGCAGTGAAGGGACAGGGGGACAGAACACTGAAGCTTTCTTT; CDR3 protein: CASSEGTGGQNTEAFF
D gene: -; J gene: TRBJ1-5; clone size: -; V gene: TRBV5-8; CDR3 DNA: TGTGCCAGCAGCTTGGCAGACTATAACGGGGATCAGCCCCAGCATTTT; CDR3 protein: CASSLADYNGDQPQHF
D gene: -; J gene: TRBJ1-5; clone size: -; V gene: TRBV6-1; CDR3 DNA: TGTGCCAGCGGCGAAGGAGGGGTCGGTTTTCAGCCCCAGCATTTT; CDR3 protein: CASGEGGVGFQPQHF
D gene: -; J gene: TRBJ1-2; clone size: -; V gene: TRBV6-5; CDR3 DNA: TGTGCCAGCTATTTTCGGGGAGAAGTTGGCTACACCTTC; CDR3 protein: CASYFRGEVGYTF
D gene: -; J gene: TRBJ2-3; clone size: -; V gene: TRBV11-2; CDR3 DNA: TGTGCCAGCAGCTCCCGGGACATCCGTTACACAGATACGCAGTATTTT; CDR3 protein: CASSSRDIRYTDTQYF
D gene: TRBD1; J gene: TRBJ1-2; clone size: -; V gene: TRBV7-9; CDR3 DNA: TGTGCCAGCAGCTCGACAGGGGGACTCTATGGCTACACCTTC; CDR3 protein: CASSSTGGLYGYTF
D gene: TRBD1; J gene: TRBJ1-5; clone size: -; V gene: TRBV6-5; CDR3 DNA: TGTGCGACAGGGAGGGGATATCAGCCCCAGCATTTT; CDR3 protein: CATGRGYQPQHF
D gene: -; J gene: TRBJ1-5; clone size: -; V gene: TRBV2; CDR3 DNA: TGTGCCAGCAGTGAAGCTATGGCGGCACAGGGACAGCCCCAGCATTTT; CDR3 protein: CASSEAMAAQGQPQHF
D gene: TRBD1; J gene: TRBJ1-2; clone size: few; V gene: TRBV27; CDR3 DNA: TGTGCCAGCAGTTTCAGGGGGAACTATGGCTACACCTTC; CDR3 protein: CASSFRGNYGYTF
D gene: -; J gene: TRBJ1-3; clone size: -; V gene: TRBV7-9; CDR3 DNA: TGTGCCAGCAGCTTAGCAGAATCTGGAAACACCATATATTTT; CDR3 protein: CASSLAESGNTIYF
D gene: -; J gene: TRBJ2-4; clone size: -; V gene: TRBV6-5; CDR3 DNA: TGTGCCAGCAGCAATACTCTAGCCAAAAACATTCAGTACTTC; CDR3 protein: CASSNTLAKNIQYF
D gene: -; J gene: TRBJ1-2; clone size: -; V gene: TRBV10-3; CDR3 DNA: TGTGCCATCAGTGGACAGGAAGACTATGGCTACACCTTC; CDR3 protein: CAISGQEDYGYTF
D gene: -; J gene: TRBJ2-7; clone size: -; V gene: TRBV27; CDR3 DNA: TGTGCCACCAGGTCGGTGCGAGACTACGAGCAGTACTTC; CDR3 protein: CATRSVRDYEQYF
D gene: -; J gene: TRBJ1-4; clone size: -; V gene: TRBV5-1; CDR3 DNA: TGCGCCAGCAGCCCGCAGGACAGCTATTTT; CDR3 protein: CASSPQDSYF
D gene: -; J gene: TRBJ1-1; clone size: -; V gene: TRBV6-5; CDR3 DNA: TGTGCCAGCAGTTACTCGAGAGGGGCGGACACTGAAGCTTTCTTT; CDR3 protein: CASSYSRGADTEAFF
D gene: TRBD2; J gene: TRBJ2-5; clone size: -; V gene: TRBV28; CDR3 DNA: TGTGCCAGCAGTCTCGGGGGGTTTAAGCAGTACTTC; CDR3 protein: CASSLGGFKQYF
D gene: TRBD2; J gene: TRBJ2-3; clone size: -; V gene: TRBV9; CDR3 DNA: TGTGCCAGCAGCGTAGCTAGGGCGGGAGTAGGCACAGATACGCAGTATTTT; CDR3 protein: CASSVARAGVGTDTQYF
D gene: -; J gene: TRBJ2-1; clone size: -; V gene: TRBV9; CDR3 DNA: TGTGCCAGCAGCGTAGACCTGCGGGTCTCCTACAATGAGCAGTTCTTC; CDR3 protein: CASSVDLRVSYNEQFF
D gene: -; J gene: TRBJ1-1; clone size: few; V gene: TRBV28; CDR3 DNA: TGTGCCAGCAGTCCCTGGGCGGACACTGAAGCTTTCTTT; CDR3 protein: CASSPWADTEAFF
D gene: TRBD1; J gene: TRBJ1-2; clone size: -; V gene: TRBV29-1; CDR3 DNA: TGCAGCGTTGACCTCGAGGACAGGGGGCGAGGCTACACCTTC; CDR3 protein: CSVDLEDRGRGYTF
D gene: -; J gene: TRBJ2-7; clone size: -; V gene: TRBV28; CDR3 DNA: TGTGCCAGCAGTTTTAGCCCGAAGCACACCTACGAGCAGTACTTC; CDR3 protein: CASSFSPKHTYEQYF
D gene: -; J gene: TRBJ1-4; clone size: -; V gene: TRBV19; CDR3 DNA: TGTGCCAGTGTACCTCAATCAACCGGGAGGCTAGTTGAAGCCCTGTTTTTT; CDR3 protein: CASVPQSTGRLVEALFF
D gene: -; J gene: TRBJ1-5; clone size: -; V gene: TRBV18; CDR3 DNA: TGTGCCAGCTCATCGAACAGCCGGGAAAACAATCAGCCCCAGCATTTT; CDR3 protein: CASSSNSRENNQPQHF
D gene: TRBD2; J gene: TRBJ2-5; clone size: -; V gene: TRBV5-6; CDR3 DNA: TGTGCCAGCAGCTGGGGGACTAGCGGGATTGAGACCCAGTACTTC; CDR3 protein: CASSWGTSGIETQYF
D gene: TRBD1; J gene: TRBJ1-2; clone size: -; V gene: TRBV2; CDR3 DNA: TGTGCCAGCAGTTCTGACAGGGACTATGGCTACACCTTC; CDR3 protein: CASSSDRDYGYTF
D gene: -; J gene: TRBJ2-1; clone size: -; V gene: TRBV4-1; CDR3 DNA: TGCGCCAGCAGCCAAAGGGCGGCCTACAATGAGCAGTTCTTC; CDR3 protein: CASSQRAAYNEQFF
D gene: -; J gene: TRBJ2-7; clone size: -; V gene: TRBV5-1; CDR3 DNA: TGCGCCAGCAGCTTGGATCAGGACAGCACCTACGAGCAGTACTTC; CDR3 protein: CASSLDQDSTYEQYF
D gene: -; J gene: TRBJ2-5; clone size: -; V gene: TRBV18; CDR3 DNA: TGTGCCAGCTCACCACGGACGGACCAAGAGACCCAGTACTTC; CDR3 protein: CASSPRTDQETQYF
D gene: TRBD1; J gene: TRBJ1-4; clone size: -; V gene: TRBV7-6; CDR3 DNA: TGTGCCAGCAGCTTAGCGCAAGGGACAGGGGGCGAAAAACTGTTTTTT; CDR3 protein: CASSLAQGTGGEKLFF
D gene: -; J gene: TRBJ2-3; clone size: -; V gene: TRBV10-1; CDR3 DNA: TGCGCCAGCAGTGACTCCGGAGCTGTGTATTTT; CDR3 protein: CASSDSGAVYF
D gene: -; J gene: TRBJ2-5; clone size: -; V gene: TRBV19; CDR3 DNA: TGTGCCAGTAGTATTGCTCACAGCCAAGAGACCCAGTACTTC; CDR3 protein: CASSIAHSQETQYF